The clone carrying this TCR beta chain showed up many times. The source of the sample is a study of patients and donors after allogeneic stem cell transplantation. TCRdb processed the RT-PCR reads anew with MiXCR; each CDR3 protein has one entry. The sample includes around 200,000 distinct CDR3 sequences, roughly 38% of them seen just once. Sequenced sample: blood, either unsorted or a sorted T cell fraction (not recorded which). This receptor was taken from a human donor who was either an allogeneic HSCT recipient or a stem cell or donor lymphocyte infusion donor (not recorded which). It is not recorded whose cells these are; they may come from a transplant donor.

This CDR3 is CASSLDAPYNEQFF. The CDR3 bases are TGTGCCAGCAGTTTAGATGCTCCCTACAATGAGCAGTTCTTC. The chain links TRBV12-3 or TRBV12-4 to TRBJ2-1; unclear D gene. CDR3 length: 14 amino acids. V lost 1 base, J lost 2 bases, and 6 bases lay in between.